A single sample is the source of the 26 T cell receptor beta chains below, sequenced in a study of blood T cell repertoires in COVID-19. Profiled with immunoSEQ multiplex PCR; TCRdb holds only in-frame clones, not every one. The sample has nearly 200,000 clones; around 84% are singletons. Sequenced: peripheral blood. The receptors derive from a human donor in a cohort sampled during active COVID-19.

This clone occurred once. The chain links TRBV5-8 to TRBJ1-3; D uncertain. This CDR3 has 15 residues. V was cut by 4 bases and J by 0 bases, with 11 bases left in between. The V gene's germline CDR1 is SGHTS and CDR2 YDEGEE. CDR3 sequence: CASSRDISSGNTIYF. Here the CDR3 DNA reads TGTGCCAGCAGCCGAGACATAAGCTCTGGAAACACCATATATTTT. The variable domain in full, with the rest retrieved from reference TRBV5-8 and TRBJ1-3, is EAGVTQSPTHLIKTRGQQATLRCSPISGHTSVYWYQQALGLGLQFLLWYDEGEERNRGNFPPRFSGRQFPNYSSELNVNALELEDSALYLCASSRDISSGNTIYFGEGSWLTVV.

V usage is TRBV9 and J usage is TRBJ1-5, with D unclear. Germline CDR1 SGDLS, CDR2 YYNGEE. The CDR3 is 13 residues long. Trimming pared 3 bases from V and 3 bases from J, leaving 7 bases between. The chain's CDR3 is CASSGAPNQPQHF. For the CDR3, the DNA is TGTGCCAGCAGCGGGGCACCCAATCAGCCCCAGCATTTT.

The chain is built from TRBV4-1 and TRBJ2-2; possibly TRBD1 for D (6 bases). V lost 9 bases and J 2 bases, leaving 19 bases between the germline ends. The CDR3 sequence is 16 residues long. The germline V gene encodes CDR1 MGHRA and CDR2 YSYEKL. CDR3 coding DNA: TGCGCCAGTAATCCGGGACAAGGTACCAACACCGGGGAGCTGTTTTTT. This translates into CASNPGQGTNTGELFF.

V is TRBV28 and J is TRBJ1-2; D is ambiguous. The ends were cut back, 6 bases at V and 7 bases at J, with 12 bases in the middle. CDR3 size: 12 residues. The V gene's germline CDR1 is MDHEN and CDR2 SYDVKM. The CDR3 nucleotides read TGTGCCAGCAGCCCCCCCGAGGCTGGCTACACCTTC. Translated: CASSPPEAGYTF.

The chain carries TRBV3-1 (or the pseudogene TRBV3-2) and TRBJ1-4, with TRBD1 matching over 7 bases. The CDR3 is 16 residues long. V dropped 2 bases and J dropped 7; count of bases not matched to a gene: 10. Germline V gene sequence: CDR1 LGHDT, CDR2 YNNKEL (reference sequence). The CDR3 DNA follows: TGTGCCAGCAGCCAAAGGACAGGTTTGGGGAGTGAAAAACTGTTTTTT. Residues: CASSQRTGLGSEKLFF.

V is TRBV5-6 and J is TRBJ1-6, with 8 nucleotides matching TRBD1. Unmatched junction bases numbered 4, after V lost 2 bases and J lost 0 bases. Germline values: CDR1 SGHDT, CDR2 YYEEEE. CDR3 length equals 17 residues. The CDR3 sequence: CASSLQGVGSYNSPLHF. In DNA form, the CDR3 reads TGTGCCAGCAGCTTACAGGGGGTAGGCTCCTATAATTCACCCCTCCACTTT.

CDR3 DNA: TGTGCCAGCAGCTTAGGCGAGGAAACTGAAGCTTTCTTT. It yields the protein CASSLGEETEAFF. The V call is TRBV7-6, the J call TRBJ1-1; D unclear. The germline gives CDR1 SGHVS, CDR2 FNYEAQ. The CDR3 is made up of 13 amino acids. The V end was cut by 1 base, the J end by 5 bases, with 8 bases between.

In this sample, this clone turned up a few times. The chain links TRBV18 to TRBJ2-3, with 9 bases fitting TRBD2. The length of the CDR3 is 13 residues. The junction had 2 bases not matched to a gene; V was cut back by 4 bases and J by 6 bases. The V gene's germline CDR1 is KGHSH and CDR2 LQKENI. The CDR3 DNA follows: TGTGCCAGCTCACTCGGGACTAGCGATACGCAGTATTTT. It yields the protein CASSLGTSDTQYF. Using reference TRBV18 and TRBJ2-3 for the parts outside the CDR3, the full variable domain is NAGVMQNPRHLVRRRGQEARLRCSPMKGHSHVYWYRQLPEEGLKFMVYLQKENIIDESGMPKERFSAEFPKEGPSILRIQQVVRGDSAAYFCASSLGTSDTQYFGPGTRLTVL.

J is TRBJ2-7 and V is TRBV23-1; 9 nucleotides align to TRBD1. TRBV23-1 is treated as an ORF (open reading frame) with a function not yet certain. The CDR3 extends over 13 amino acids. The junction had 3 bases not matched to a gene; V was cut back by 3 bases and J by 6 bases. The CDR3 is CASSQGTGLEQYV. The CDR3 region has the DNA TGCGCCAGCAGTCAGGGGACAGGGCTCGAGCAGTACGTC.

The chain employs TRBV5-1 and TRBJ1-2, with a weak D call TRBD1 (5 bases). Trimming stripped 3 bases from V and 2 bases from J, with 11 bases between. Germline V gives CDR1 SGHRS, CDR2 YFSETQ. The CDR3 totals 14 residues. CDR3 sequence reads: CASSSASGNYGYTF. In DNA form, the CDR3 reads TGCGCCAGCAGCTCGGCGTCAGGGAACTATGGCTACACCTTC.

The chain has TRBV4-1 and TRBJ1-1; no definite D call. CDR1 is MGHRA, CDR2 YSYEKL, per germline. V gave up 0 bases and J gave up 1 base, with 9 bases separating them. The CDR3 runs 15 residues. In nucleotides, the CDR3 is TGCGCCAGCAGCCAAGATGGCCGTGGGAACACTGAAGCTTTCTTT. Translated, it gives CASSQDGRGNTEAFF.

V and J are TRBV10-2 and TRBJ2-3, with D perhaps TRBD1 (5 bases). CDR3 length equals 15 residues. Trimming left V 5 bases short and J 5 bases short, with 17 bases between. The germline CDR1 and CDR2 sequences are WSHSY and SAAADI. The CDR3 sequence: CASSPSRAKGDTQYF. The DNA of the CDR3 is TGCGCCAGCAGTCCTTCCAGGGCCAAGGGAGATACGCAGTATTTT.

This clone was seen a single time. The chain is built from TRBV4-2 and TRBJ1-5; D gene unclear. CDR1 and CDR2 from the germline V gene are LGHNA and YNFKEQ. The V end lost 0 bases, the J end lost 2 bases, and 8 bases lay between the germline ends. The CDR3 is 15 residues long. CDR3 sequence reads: CASSQDGRGNQPQHF. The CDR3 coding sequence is TGTGCCAGCAGCCAAGACGGCCGGGGCAATCAGCCCCAGCATTTT.

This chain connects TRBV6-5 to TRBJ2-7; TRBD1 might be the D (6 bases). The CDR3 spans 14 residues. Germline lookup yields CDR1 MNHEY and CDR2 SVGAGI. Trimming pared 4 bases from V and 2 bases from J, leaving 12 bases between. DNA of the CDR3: TGTGCCAGCAGTTCTAGACAGGACCCCTACGAGCAGTACGTC. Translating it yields CASSSRQDPYEQYV.

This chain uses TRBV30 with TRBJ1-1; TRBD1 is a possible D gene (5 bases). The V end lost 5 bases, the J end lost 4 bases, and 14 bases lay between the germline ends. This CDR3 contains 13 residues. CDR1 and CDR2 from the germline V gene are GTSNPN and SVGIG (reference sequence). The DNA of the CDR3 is TGTGCCTGGGGGGGGTGGCGGGGCACTGAAGCTTTCTTT. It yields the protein CAWGGWRGTEAFF.

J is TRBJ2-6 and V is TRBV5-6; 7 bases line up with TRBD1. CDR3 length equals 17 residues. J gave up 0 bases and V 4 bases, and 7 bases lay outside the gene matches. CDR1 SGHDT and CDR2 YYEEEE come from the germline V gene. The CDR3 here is CASSRVDRPSGANVLTF. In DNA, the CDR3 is TGTGCCAGCAGCCGGGTGGACAGGCCCTCTGGGGCCAACGTCCTGACTTTC. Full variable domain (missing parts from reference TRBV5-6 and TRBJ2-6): DAGVTQSPTHLIKTRGQQVTLRCSPKSGHDTVSWYQQALGQGPQFIFQYYEEEERQRGNFPDRFSGHQFPNYSSELNVNALLLGDSALYLCASSRVDRPSGANVLTFGAGSRLTVL.

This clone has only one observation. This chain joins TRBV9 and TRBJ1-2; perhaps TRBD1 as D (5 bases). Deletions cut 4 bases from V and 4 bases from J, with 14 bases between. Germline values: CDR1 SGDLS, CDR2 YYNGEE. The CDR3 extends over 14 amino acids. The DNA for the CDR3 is TGTGCCAGCAGCCGCGACAGAGCTGGCTATGGCTACACCTTC. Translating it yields CASSRDRAGYGYTF.

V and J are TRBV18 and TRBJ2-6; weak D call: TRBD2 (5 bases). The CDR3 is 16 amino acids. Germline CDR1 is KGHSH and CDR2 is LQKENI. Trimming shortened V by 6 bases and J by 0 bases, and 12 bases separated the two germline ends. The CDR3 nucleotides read TGTGCCAGCTCGAAAGACCGGGACTCTGGGGCCAACGTCCTGACTTTC. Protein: CASSKDRDSGANVLTF.

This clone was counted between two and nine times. CDR3 DNA sequence: TGTGCCAGCTCACCAACCGGGGAGGCGGGCTACACCTTC. Encoded protein: CASSPTGEAGYTF. V usage is TRBV18 and J usage is TRBJ1-2; no definite D call. Germline values: CDR1 KGHSH, CDR2 LQKENI. The CDR3 totals 13 residues. Trimming cost V 2 bases and J 8 bases, with 12 bases left between them. The whole variable domain, remainder taken from reference TRBV18 and TRBJ1-2, is NAGVMQNPRHLVRRRGQEARLRCSPMKGHSHVYWYRQLPEEGLKFMVYLQKENIIDESGMPKERFSAEFPKEGPSILRIQQVVRGDSAAYFCASSPTGEAGYTFGSGTRLTVV.

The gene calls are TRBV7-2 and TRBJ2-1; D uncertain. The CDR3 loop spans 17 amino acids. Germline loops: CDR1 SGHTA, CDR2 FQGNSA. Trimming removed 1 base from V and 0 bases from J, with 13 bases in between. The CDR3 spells CASSLVLTLSSYNEQFF. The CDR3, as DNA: TGTGCCAGCAGCTTAGTTCTGACTCTGAGCTCCTACAATGAGCAGTTCTTC.

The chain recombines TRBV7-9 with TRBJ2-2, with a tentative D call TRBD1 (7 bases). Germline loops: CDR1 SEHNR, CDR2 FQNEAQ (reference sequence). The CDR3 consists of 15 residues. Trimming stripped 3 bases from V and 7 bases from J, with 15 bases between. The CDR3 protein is CASSFPGGGDGELFF. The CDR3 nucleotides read TGTGCCAGCAGCTTTCCAGGGGGAGGTGACGGGGAGCTGTTTTTT.

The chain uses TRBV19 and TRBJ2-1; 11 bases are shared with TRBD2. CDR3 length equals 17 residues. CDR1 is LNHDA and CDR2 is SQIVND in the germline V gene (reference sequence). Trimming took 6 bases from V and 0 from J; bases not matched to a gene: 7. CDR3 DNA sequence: TGTGCCAGTAGCCCGACTAGCGGGGTGAGCTCCTACAATGAGCAGTTCTTC. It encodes CASSPTSGVSSYNEQFF.

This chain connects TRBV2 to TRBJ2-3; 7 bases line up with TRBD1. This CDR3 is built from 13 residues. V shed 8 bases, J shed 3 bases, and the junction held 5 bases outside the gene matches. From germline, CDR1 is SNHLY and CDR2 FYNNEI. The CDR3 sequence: CASFEGATDTQYF. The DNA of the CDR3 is TGTGCCAGCTTCGAGGGGGCGACAGATACGCAGTATTTT. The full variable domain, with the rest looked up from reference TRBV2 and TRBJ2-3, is EPEVTQTPSHQVTQMGQEVILRCVPISNHLYFYWYRQILGQKVEFLVSFYNNEISEKSEIFDDQFSVERPDGSNFTLKIRSTKLEDSAMYFCASFEGATDTQYFGPGTRLTVL.

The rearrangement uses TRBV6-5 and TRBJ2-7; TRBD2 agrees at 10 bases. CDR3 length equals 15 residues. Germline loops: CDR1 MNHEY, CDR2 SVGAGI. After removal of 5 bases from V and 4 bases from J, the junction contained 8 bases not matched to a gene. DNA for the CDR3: TGTGCCAGCAGTCGCTCTAGCGGGAGTAAGTACGAGCAGTACTTC. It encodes CASSRSSGSKYEQYF.

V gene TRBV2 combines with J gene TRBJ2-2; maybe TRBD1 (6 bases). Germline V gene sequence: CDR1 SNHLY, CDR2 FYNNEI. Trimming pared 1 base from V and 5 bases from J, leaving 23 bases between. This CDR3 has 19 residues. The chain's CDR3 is CASSEDGGRALRNTGELFF. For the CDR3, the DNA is TGTGCCAGCAGTGAAGATGGGGGCAGGGCCCTCAGAAATACCGGGGAGCTGTTTTTT.

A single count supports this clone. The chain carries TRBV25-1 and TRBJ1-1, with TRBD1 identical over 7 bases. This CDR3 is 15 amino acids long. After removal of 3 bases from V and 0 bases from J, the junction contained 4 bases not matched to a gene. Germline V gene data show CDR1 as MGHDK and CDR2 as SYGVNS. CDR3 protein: CASSETGIMNTEAFF. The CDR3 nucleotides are TGTGCCAGCAGTGAGACAGGGATTATGAACACTGAAGCTTTCTTT. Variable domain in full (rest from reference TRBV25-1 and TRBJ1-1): EADIYQTPRYLVIGTGKKITLECSQTMGHDKMYWYQQDPGMELHLIHYSYGVNSTEKGDLSSESTVSRIRTEHFPLTLESARPSHTSQYLCASSETGIMNTEAFFGQGTRLTVV.